This T cell receptor beta chain was obtained from a study of blood T cell repertoires in COVID-19. About the research overall: Material from acute and convalescent COVID-19 was sourced from the United States, Italy and Spain.

The method was immunoSEQ multiplex PCR; TCRdb's version includes in-frame clones alone and lacks a portion of them. This sample has around 42,000 clones, with 70% to 90% found just once. Germline CDR1 reads SGHAT; CDR2 reads FQNNGV. The CDR3 runs to 15 residues. After removal of 1 base from V and 2 bases from J, the junction contained 3 bases not matched to a gene. The TCR was taken from a woman in her 70s in a cohort sampled during active COVID-19. The chain combines TRBV11-2 with TRBJ2-5; 8 positions agree with TRBD2. Sequences were obtained from peripheral blood. CDR3 in DNA: TGTGCCAGCAGCTTAGGCACTAGCGGACAAGAGACCCAGTACTTC. Amino acids: CASSLGTSGQETQYF.